These 8 T cell receptor beta chains came from one sample sequenced in a study of blood T cell repertoires in COVID-19. Data came from immunoSEQ multiplex PCR; TCRdb stores just in-frame clones and leaves some out. The sample lists about 180,000 clones, about three quarters seen once, with approximately 12% in the top ten. Sequencing was carried out using peripheral blood. These receptors all stem from an elderly woman with COVID-19, enrolled during active disease.

This clone occurred once. The gene calls are TRBV3-1 (or the pseudogene TRBV3-2) and TRBJ2-1; 13 positions match TRBD2. Per germline, CDR1 LGHDT and CDR2 YNNKEL (reference sequence). CDR3 length: 15 residues. J gave up 7 bases and V 4 bases, and 4 bases lay outside the gene matches. In nucleotides, the CDR3 is TGTGCCAGCAGCCCCCGACTAGCGGGGGGTAATGAGCAGTTCTTC. Its translation: CASSPRLAGGNEQFF.

V and J are TRBV5-1 and TRBJ2-5; 8 nucleotides align to TRBD1. Germline-derived CDR1 and CDR2 are SGHRS and YFSETQ. V trimming: 3 bases; J trimming: 4 bases; junction bases outside the gene matches: 8. This CDR3 has 15 residues. CDR3 region: CASSSYQGARETQYF. CDR3 DNA sequence: TGCGCCAGCAGCTCATACCAGGGGGCGAGAGAGACCCAGTACTTC.

The CDR3 DNA sequence: TGCGCCAGCAGCTTTAGCCGGACAGGTCCAAACACCATATATTTT. This gives the protein CASSFSRTGPNTIYF. This chain connects TRBV5-1 to TRBJ1-3; TRBD1 aligns across 7 bases. Germline CDR1 SGHRS, CDR2 YFSETQ. This CDR3 contains 15 residues. V lost 2 bases, J lost 6 bases, and 8 bases stayed unmatched.

The chain is built from TRBV7-2 and TRBJ2-1, with 8 bases that match TRBD2. Germline trimming cut 3 bases from V and 7 bases from J; bases unmatched to any gene: 11. The CDR3 length is 16 residues. Germline CDR1 reads SGHTA; CDR2 reads FQGNSA. The CDR3 coding sequence is TGTGCCAGCAGCTTGCAGGCCCAGCGGGAGAGGAATGAGCAGTTCTTC. Amino acids: CASSLQAQRERNEQFF.

The V and J genes are TRBV25-1 and TRBJ1-6; no reliable D call. Germline V CDR1 and CDR2: MGHDK, SYGVNS. The length of the CDR3 is 16 residues. V was trimmed by 1 base and J by 2 bases, leaving 9 bases between them. The CDR3 DNA follows: TGTGCCAGCAGTGAATGGGAGAAGGCCTATAATTCACCCCTCCACTTT. Protein sequence: CASSEWEKAYNSPLHF.

Here the CDR3 DNA reads TGTGCCAGTAACCTCAGCCGGGGACAGGGTTTCGATGAGCAGTTCTTC. Translation gives CASNLSRGQGFDEQFF. The chain joins TRBV19 to TRBJ2-1; TRBD1 agrees at 9 bases. Germline values: CDR1 LNHDA, CDR2 SQIVND (reference sequence). V shed 7 bases and J 8 bases; nucleotides not matched to a gene: 15. This CDR3 is 16 amino acids long.

This chain uses TRBV19 with TRBJ1-6; 7 nucleotides align to TRBD1. Germline-derived CDR1 and CDR2 are LNHDA and SQIVND (reference sequence). The CDR3 spans 14 residues. Trimming at V came to 7 bases and at J to 8 bases, leaving 8 bases not matched to a gene. Written as DNA, the CDR3 is TGTGCCAGTACGGCAGGGGGAATGGATTCACCCCTCCACTTT. Translated, it gives CASTAGGMDSPLHF. Complete variable domain (other parts from reference TRBV19 and TRBJ1-6): DGGITQSPKYLFRKEGQNVTLSCEQNLNHDAMYWYRQDPGQGLRLIYYSQIVNDFQKGDIAEGYSVSREKKESFPLTVTSAQKNPTAFYLCASTAGGMDSPLHFGNGTRLTVT.

This chain connects TRBV19 to TRBJ2-5; 9 positions match TRBD1. CDR3 size: 16 residues. CDR1 and CDR2 from the germline V gene are LNHDA and SQIVND (reference sequence). The J segment lost 2 bases and the V segment lost 8 bases, leaving 12 bases of the junction unmatched. The CDR3 protein is CASPPGQGYLQETQYF. The CDR3, as DNA: TGTGCCAGTCCACCGGGACAGGGATATTTGCAAGAGACCCAGTACTTC.